The next 22 T cell receptor beta chains were all read from a single sample in a study of T cells in Graves' hyperthyroidism and ophthalmopathy. RNA transcripts served as the template for amplifying TCR beta CDR3 regions. The HTBI primer set served for first-round RT-PCR of the TCR CDR3. TCRdb reprocessed the multiplex PCR reads with MiXCR, giving one entry per CDR3 protein. The table shows 400,000 to 600,000 distinct CDR3 sequences, with approximately 16% occurring only once. The sequencing input was blood. Receptors were obtained from a woman in her 30s with Graves' ophthalmopathy.

The chain uses TRBV28 and TRBJ1-1, with 10 positions matching TRBD1. Per the germline V gene, CDR1 is MDHEN and CDR2 is SYDVKM. The V segment lost 6 bases and the J segment 0 bases; nucleotides outside the gene matches: 13. The CDR3 runs to 18 residues. The CDR3 DNA reads as TGTGCCAGCAGACGTTCCCCGGGACAGGGGACCCTGAACACTGAAGCTTTCTTT. This translates into CASRRSPGQGTLNTEAFF.

This rearrangement joins TRBV6-5 to TRBJ2-7, with D tentatively TRBD1 (5 bases). The CDR3 totals 13 residues. Germline V lookup: CDR1 MNHEY, CDR2 SVGAGI. The germline V and J ends were trimmed by 1 base and 2 bases, with 6 bases remaining between them. The CDR3 DNA is TGTGCCAGCAGTTACTTAGGGGCCTACGAGCAGTACTTC. Translation: CASSYLGAYEQYF.

This clonotype came up a few times. The chain couples TRBV12-3 or TRBV12-4 to TRBJ2-1; 7 bases fit TRBD2. The V segment lost 3 bases and the J segment 5 bases; nucleotides outside the gene matches: 4. The CDR3 spans 14 residues. CDR3 nucleotide sequence: TGTGCCAGCAGTTTCGGCGGGAGTCACAATGAGCAGTTCTTC. Its protein product is CASSFGGSHNEQFF.

This clonotype was detected many times. This chain uses TRBV7-2 with TRBJ2-7; the D gene is possibly TRBD1 (6 bases). The CDR3 is 13 amino acids. Trimming left V 4 bases short and J 4 bases short, with 11 bases between. CDR1 is SGHTA, CDR2 FQGNSA, per germline. The CDR3 nucleotides are TGTGCCAGCAGCTGGGACAAGTCATACGAGCAGTACTTC. This sequence encodes CASSWDKSYEQYF. Full variable domain (missing parts from reference TRBV7-2 and TRBJ2-7): GAGVSQSPSNKVTEKGKDVELRCDPISGHTALYWYRQSLGQGLEFLIYFQGNSAPDKSGLPSDRFSAERTGGSVSTLTIQRTQQEDSAVYLCASSWDKSYEQYFGPGTRLTVT.

This clonotype was observed many times. V gene TRBV7-7 combines with J gene TRBJ2-1; D not certain. Germline V CDR1 and CDR2: SSHAT, FNYEAQ (reference sequence). CDR3 length: 14 residues. Trimming pared 7 bases from V and 9 bases from J, leaving 19 bases between. CDR3 bases: TGTGCCAGCACGGTATCCCCAGGAGTAGGTGAGCAGTTCTTC. Amino acid sequence: CASTVSPGVGEQFF.

This clonotype has ten or more counts. The CDR3 sequence is CASTSGDQGEQYF. The CDR3 DNA is TGTGCCAGCACCTCAGGGGATCAGGGGGAGCAGTACTTC. The chain combines TRBV28 with TRBJ2-7, with D tentatively TRBD1 (6 bases). Germline CDR1 and CDR2: MDHEN and SYDVKM. CDR3 length: 13 amino acids. Between the trimmed V and J ends, which lost 7 bases and 7 bases, there was a span of 17 bases.

This clonotype was detected many times. The chain joins TRBV7-2 to TRBJ2-1, with TRBD2 identical over 9 bases. J gave up 9 bases and V 4 bases, and 10 bases lay outside the gene matches. The CDR3 sequence is 15 residues long. The germline V gene encodes CDR1 SGHTA and CDR2 FQGNSA. CDR3 amino acids: CASSWGSSGKAEQFF. Written as DNA, the CDR3 is TGTGCCAGCAGCTGGGGGTCTAGCGGGAAAGCTGAGCAGTTCTTC.

This clonotype was recorded a few times. This sequence joins TRBV6-5 and TRBJ1-6; D not resolved. Looked up from germline, CDR1 is MNHEY and CDR2 is SVGAGI. The CDR3 covers 13 residues. The V and J ends lost 2 bases and 7 bases respectively, with 6 bases between them. CDR3 sequence reads: CASSYSGNSPLHF. As DNA, the CDR3 is TGTGCCAGCAGTTACAGCGGAAATTCACCCCTCCACTTT.

The chain carries TRBV5-4 and TRBJ2-7; D might be TRBD1 (6 bases). The CDR3 runs 15 residues. Germline V CDR1 and CDR2: SGHNT, YYREEE (reference sequence). Trimming left V 5 bases short and J 0 bases short, with 15 bases between. The CDR3 loop is CASSPDRWSSYEQYF. For the CDR3, the DNA is TGTGCCAGCAGTCCCGACAGGTGGAGCTCCTACGAGCAGTACTTC.

This clonotype was counted at least ten times. This chain joins TRBV5-1 and TRBJ1-5; D possibly corresponds to TRBD1 (6 bases). The CDR3 is made up of 15 amino acids. Trimming took 1 base from V and 6 from J, leaving 14 bases between them. Germline lookup yields CDR1 SGHRS and CDR2 YFSETQ. CDR3: CASSLNTGPGQPQHF. CDR3 DNA: TGCGCCAGCAGCTTGAACACAGGGCCTGGTCAGCCCCAGCATTTT. Complete variable domain (other parts from reference TRBV5-1 and TRBJ1-5): KAGVTQTPRYLIKTRGQQVTLSCSPISGHRSVSWYQQTPGQGLQFLFEYFSETQRNKGNFPGRFSGRQFSNSRSEMNVSTLELGDSALYLCASSLNTGPGQPQHFGDGTRLSIL.

This clonotype was detected a few times. This chain's CDR3 is CASSQRGTSGPSTDTQYF. CDR3 nucleotides: TGCGCCAGCAGCCAAAGAGGGACTAGCGGCCCTAGCACAGATACGCAGTATTTT. This chain links TRBV4-3 with TRBJ2-3, with 11 bases lining up with TRBD2. CDR3 length: 18 residues. Germline values: CDR1 LGHNA, CDR2 YSLEER. The junction had 7 bases not matched to a gene; V was cut back by 2 bases and J by 0 bases.

This clonotype was seen only a few times. V and J are TRBV18 and TRBJ2-1; the match to TRBD2 covers 7 bases. The germline CDR1 and CDR2 sequences are KGHSH and LQKENI. The CDR3 runs to 20 residues. V shed 3 bases, J shed 6 bases, and the junction held 23 bases outside the gene matches. CDR3 DNA: TGTGCCAGCTCACCCCTCGGGGGACTACCGGGACTGGCAAGTTCCAATGAGCAGTTCTTC. Translated: CASSPLGGLPGLASSNEQFF.

The rearrangement links TRBV12-3 or TRBV12-4 to TRBJ2-2; the D call may be TRBD1 or TRBD2 (6 bases each). This CDR3 contains 14 residues. The V and J ends lost 6 bases and 3 bases respectively, with 11 bases between them. For the CDR3, the DNA is TGTGCCAGCAGGGTGGGGGGCGACACCGGGGAGCTGTTTTTT. The encoded protein is CASRVGGDTGELFF.

The V and J genes are TRBV2 and TRBJ2-1, with 14 bases fitting TRBD2. The germline V gene encodes CDR1 SNHLY and CDR2 FYNNEI. Trimming took 4 bases from V and 7 from J; bases not matched to a gene: 12. The CDR3 spans 18 residues. The CDR3 here is CASSGGSSTSGRVNEQFF. CDR3 DNA: TGTGCCAGCAGTGGCGGCAGTTCGACTAGCGGGAGGGTGAATGAGCAGTTCTTC. The entire variable domain, with the rest obtained from reference TRBV2 and TRBJ2-1, is as follows: EPEVTQTPSHQVTQMGQEVILRCVPISNHLYFYWYRQILGQKVEFLVSFYNNEISEKSEIFDDQFSVERPDGSNFTLKIRSTKLEDSAMYFCASSGGSSTSGRVNEQFFGPGTRLTVL.

Many counts were recorded for this clonotype. The CDR3 coding sequence is TGTGCCAGCAGTCTAGCGGACAGCTACTATGGCTACACCTTC. This codes for CASSLADSYYGYTF. The chain links TRBV28 to TRBJ1-2; maybe TRBD1 (6 bases). The CDR3 is made up of 14 amino acids. Trimming left V 5 bases short and J 3 bases short, with 13 bases between. CDR1 is MDHEN and CDR2 is SYDVKM in the germline V gene.

This clonotype was seen repeatedly, ten times or more. J is TRBJ2-3 and V is TRBV5-4; D is undetermined. Germline V lookup: CDR1 SGHNT, CDR2 YYREEE (reference sequence). With 7 bases removed from V and 0 bases from J, the gap between germline ends came to 15 bases. The CDR3 extends over 15 amino acids. CDR3 region: CASLPDPTSTDTQYF. The DNA for the CDR3 is TGTGCCAGCCTCCCCGACCCGACTAGCACAGATACGCAGTATTTT.

This clonotype was detected many times. This chain links TRBV24-1 with TRBJ2-1, with 14 bases aligning to TRBD2. V was pared by 4 bases and J by 7 bases, with 5 bases of the junction left unmatched. Germline assignment: CDR1 KGHDR and CDR2 SFDVKD. The CDR3 runs to 16 residues. The CDR3 here is CATSERGLAGDNEQFF. The CDR3 DNA reads TGTGCCACCAGTGAACGGGGACTAGCGGGAGATAATGAGCAGTTCTTC.

This clonotype turned up a few times. This sequence joins TRBV4-1 and TRBJ1-5, with 11 bases lining up with TRBD1. Germline CDR1 reads MGHRA; CDR2 reads YSYEKL. This CDR3 comprises 16 residues. Trimming cost V 3 bases and J 7 bases; bases outside gene matches: 8. The CDR3 loop is CASSQWTGTGGQPQHF. CDR3 DNA: TGCGCCAGCAGCCAGTGGACCGGGACAGGGGGACAGCCCCAGCATTTT.

This clonotype appeared many times. The CDR3 is CASRPQGVGELFF. The CDR3 DNA follows: TGTGCCAGCAGACCCCAGGGGGTCGGGGAGCTGTTTTTT. The rearrangement joins TRBV12-3 or TRBV12-4 to TRBJ2-2, with 7 bases identical to TRBD1. There are 13 residues in the CDR3. The J segment lost 7 bases and the V segment lost 6 bases, leaving 5 bases of the junction unmatched.

The rearrangement links TRBV19 to TRBJ2-1; 9 bases are a match to TRBD2. CDR3 size: 14 residues. The V segment lost 7 bases and the J segment 5 bases; nucleotides outside the gene matches: 6. CDR1 is LNHDA and CDR2 is SQIVND in the germline V gene (reference sequence). The CDR3 sequence is CASTRTSVNNEQFF. The CDR3 coding sequence is TGTGCCAGTACACGGACTAGCGTAAACAATGAGCAGTTCTTC.

This clonotype was recorded many times. The chain combines TRBV18 with TRBJ2-3; the match to TRBD2 covers 9 bases. The CDR3 extends over 16 amino acids. The germline V gene has CDR1 KGHSH and CDR2 LQKENI. With 0 bases clipped from V and 1 base from J, the junction kept 2 bases outside the gene matches. The CDR3 nucleotides read TGTGCCAGCTCACCACCGACTAGCGGACGCACAGATACGCAGTATTTT. Its protein product is CASSPPTSGRTDTQYF.

Only a few counts were recorded for this clonotype. CDR3 sequence reads: CASSSYSGNTGELFF. CDR3 DNA sequence: TGTGCCAGCAGCTCCTATAGCGGGAACACCGGGGAGCTGTTTTTT. The chain combines TRBV7-2 with TRBJ2-2; D is possibly TRBD2 (6 bases). Trimming took off 4 bases at V and 1 base at J, with 10 bases between the two ends. The V gene's germline CDR1 is SGHTA and CDR2 FQGNSA. This CDR3 is built from 15 residues.